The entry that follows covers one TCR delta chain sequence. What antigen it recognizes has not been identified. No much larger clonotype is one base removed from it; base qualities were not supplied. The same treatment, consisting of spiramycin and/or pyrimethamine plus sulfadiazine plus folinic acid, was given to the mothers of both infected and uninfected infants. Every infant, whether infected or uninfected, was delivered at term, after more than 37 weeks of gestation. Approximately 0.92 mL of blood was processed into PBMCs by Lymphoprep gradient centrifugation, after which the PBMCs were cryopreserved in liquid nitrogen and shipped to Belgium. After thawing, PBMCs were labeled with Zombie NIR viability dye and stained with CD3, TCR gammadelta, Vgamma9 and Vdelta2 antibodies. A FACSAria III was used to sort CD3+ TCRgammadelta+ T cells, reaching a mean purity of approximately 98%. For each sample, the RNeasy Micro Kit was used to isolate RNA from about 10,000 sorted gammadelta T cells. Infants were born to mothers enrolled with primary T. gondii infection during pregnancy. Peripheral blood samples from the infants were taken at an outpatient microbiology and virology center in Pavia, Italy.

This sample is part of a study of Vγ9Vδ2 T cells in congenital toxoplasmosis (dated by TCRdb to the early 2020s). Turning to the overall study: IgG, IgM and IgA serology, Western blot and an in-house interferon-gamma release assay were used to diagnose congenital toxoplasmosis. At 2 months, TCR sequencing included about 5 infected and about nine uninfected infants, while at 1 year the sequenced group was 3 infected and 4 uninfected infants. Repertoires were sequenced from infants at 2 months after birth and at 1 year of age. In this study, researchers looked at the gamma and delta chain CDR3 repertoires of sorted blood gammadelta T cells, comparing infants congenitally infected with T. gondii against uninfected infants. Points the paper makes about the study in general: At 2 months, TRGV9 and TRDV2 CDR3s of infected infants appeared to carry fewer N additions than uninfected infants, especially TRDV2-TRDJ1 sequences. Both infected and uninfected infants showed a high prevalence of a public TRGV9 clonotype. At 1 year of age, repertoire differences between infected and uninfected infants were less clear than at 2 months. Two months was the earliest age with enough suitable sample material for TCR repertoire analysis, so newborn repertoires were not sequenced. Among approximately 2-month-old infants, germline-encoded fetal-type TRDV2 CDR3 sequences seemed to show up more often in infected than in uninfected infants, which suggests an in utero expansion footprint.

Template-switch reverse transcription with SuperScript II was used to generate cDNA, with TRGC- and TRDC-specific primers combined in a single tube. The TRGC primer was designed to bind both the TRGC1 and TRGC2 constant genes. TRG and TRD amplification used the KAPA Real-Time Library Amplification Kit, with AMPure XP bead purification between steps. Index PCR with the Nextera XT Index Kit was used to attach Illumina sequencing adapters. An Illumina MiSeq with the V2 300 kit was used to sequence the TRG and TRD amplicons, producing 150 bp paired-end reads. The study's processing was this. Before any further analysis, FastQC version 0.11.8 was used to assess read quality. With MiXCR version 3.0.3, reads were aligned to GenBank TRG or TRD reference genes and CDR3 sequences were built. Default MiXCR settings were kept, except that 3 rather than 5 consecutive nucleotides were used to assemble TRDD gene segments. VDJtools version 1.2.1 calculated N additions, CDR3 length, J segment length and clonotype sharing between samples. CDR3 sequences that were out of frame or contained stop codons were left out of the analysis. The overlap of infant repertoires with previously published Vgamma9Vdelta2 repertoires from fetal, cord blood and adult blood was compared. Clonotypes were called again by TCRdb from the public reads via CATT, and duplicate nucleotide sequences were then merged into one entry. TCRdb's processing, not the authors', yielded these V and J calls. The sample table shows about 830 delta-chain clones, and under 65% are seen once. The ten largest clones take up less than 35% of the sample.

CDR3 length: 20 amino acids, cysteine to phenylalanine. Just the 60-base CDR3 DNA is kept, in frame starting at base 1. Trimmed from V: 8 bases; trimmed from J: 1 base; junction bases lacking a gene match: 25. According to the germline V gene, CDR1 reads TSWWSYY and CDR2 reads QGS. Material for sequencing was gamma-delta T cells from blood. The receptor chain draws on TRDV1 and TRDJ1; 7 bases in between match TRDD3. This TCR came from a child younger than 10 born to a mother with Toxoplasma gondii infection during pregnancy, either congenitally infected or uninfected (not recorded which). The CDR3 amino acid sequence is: CALWPWDRTGDRTPTDKLIF. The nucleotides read TGTGCTCTTTGGCCTTGGGATCGTACTGGGGATCGCACCCCCACCGATAAACTCATCTTT.